Listed here are 14 T cell receptor beta chains from one sample, sequenced in a study of regulatory T cells in long-lasting Graves disease. Combining iRepertoire HTBI primers with Arm-PCR of CDR3 regions, the authors built TCR beta libraries. TCRdb used MiXCR to reprocess the multiplex PCR reads, holding one entry per CDR3 protein. The sample yields about 200,000 distinct CDR3 sequences, approximately 16% seen once. The sample's time point: newly diagnosed GD, antithyroid drugs for less than 3 months. Extracted RNA from PBMCs served as the source of the TCR library. Here the sequenced sample was peripheral blood mononuclear cells (PBMCs), taken at new diagnosis, from a patient treated with antithyroid drugs. Receptor source: a female donor with Graves disease.

The table lists this clonotype with many counts. V is TRBV6-1 and J is TRBJ1-4; no firm D call. Germline lookup yields CDR1 MNHNS and CDR2 SASEGT. Trimming cost V 2 bases and J 6 bases, with 13 bases left between them. The CDR3 is made up of 15 amino acids. The CDR3 region has the DNA TGTGCCAGCAGTGAATTAGGGCCGCCAGATGAAAAACTGTTTTTT. This gives the protein CASSELGPPDEKLFF.

This clonotype was detected many times. J is TRBJ1-4 and V is TRBV12-3 or TRBV12-4; D gene ambiguous. The V gene lost 3 bases and the J gene lost 6 bases, with 17 bases spanning the gap. The CDR3 length is 16 residues. In nucleotides, the CDR3 is TGTGCCAGCAGTTTTGACGAAGGCCGGAAAGATGAAAAACTGTTTTTT. Amino acids: CASSFDEGRKDEKLFF.

This clonotype was observed many times. This chain links TRBV18 with TRBJ2-3; D is ambiguous. The germline gives CDR1 KGHSH, CDR2 LQKENI. The V gene lost 4 bases and the J gene lost 9 bases, with 14 bases spanning the gap. The CDR3 runs 13 residues. The chain's CDR3 is CASSRPLPGTQYF. In DNA form, the CDR3 reads TGTGCCAGCTCACGGCCTCTCCCCGGGACGCAGTATTTT.

Of note for this clonotype: Being one base from a much bigger clone, this may be a read error. V gene TRBV4-1 combines with J gene TRBJ2-7; no clear D. V lost 8 bases and J 7 bases, leaving 21 bases between the germline ends. Germline V gene data show CDR1 as MGHRA and CDR2 as YSYEKL. The CDR3 extends over 14 amino acids. CDR3 in amino acids: CASANTPRTDEQYF. For the CDR3, the DNA is TGCGCCAGCGCAAATACCCCCCGGACGGATGAGCAGTACTTC.

This clonotype has ten or more counts. This chain's CDR3 is CASSLGVKRDTYF. The CDR3, as DNA: TGTGCCAGCAGCTTAGGGGTTAAACGGGATACGTACTTC. V is TRBV7-8 and J is TRBJ2-7; weak D call: TRBD2 (5 bases). The V end lost 1 base, the J end lost 12 bases, and 16 bases lay between the germline ends. The germline V gene has CDR1 SGHVS and CDR2 FQNEAQ. This CDR3 spans 13 amino acids.

This clonotype was observed at least ten times. The chain combines TRBV7-6 with TRBJ2-7, with no clear D. V lost 4 bases to trimming and J lost 2 bases, with 6 bases between them. The length of the CDR3 is 12 residues. From germline, CDR1 is SGHVS and CDR2 FNYEAQ. The CDR3 region is CASSSQPYEQYF. The CDR3 coding sequence is TGTGCCAGCAGCTCCCAGCCCTACGAGCAGTACTTC.

This clonotype was picked up many times. The chain carries TRBV3-1 and TRBJ1-2, with a tentative D call TRBD1 (5 bases). The germline V gene has CDR1 LGHDT and CDR2 YNNKEL (reference sequence). This CDR3 has 13 amino acids. V lost 1 base, J lost 5 bases, and 8 bases lay in between. The chain's CDR3 is CASSQVGGYGYTF. For the CDR3, the DNA is TGTGCCAGCAGCCAAGTGGGGGGATATGGCTACACCTTC.

This clonotype was recorded a few times. V and J are TRBV7-9 and TRBJ1-1; D gene uncertain. There are 14 residues in the CDR3. The V and J ends lost 1 base and 2 bases respectively, with 8 bases between them. Germline CDR1 reads SEHNR; CDR2 reads FQNEAQ (reference sequence). Here the CDR3 reads CASSLVAVNTEAFF. The DNA of the CDR3 is TGTGCCAGCAGCTTAGTGGCAGTAAACACTGAAGCTTTCTTT.

The chain has TRBV9 and TRBJ1-1; the match to TRBD1 covers 8 bases. CDR3 size: 14 residues. Losses at the gene ends were 4 bases for V and 5 bases for J; bases not matched to a gene: 7. Germline V lookup: CDR1 SGDLS, CDR2 YYNGEE. CDR3 region: CASSPHRGGTEAFF. The CDR3 DNA reads as TGTGCCAGCAGCCCTCACAGGGGGGGGACTGAAGCTTTCTTT.

This clonotype was detected ten times or more. The rearrangement links TRBV20-1 to TRBJ2-1; 10 positions match TRBD2. The V gene's germline CDR1 is DFQATT and CDR2 SNEGSKA (reference sequence). The CDR3 has 14 amino acids. The V and J ends lost 6 bases and 7 bases, in that order; junction bases with no gene match: 9. The CDR3 nucleotides read TGCAGTGCCGCAGCGGGAGGGCCGGCGAATGAGCAGTTCTTC. It codes for CSAAAGGPANEQFF.

Concerning this clonotype: No conserved phenylalanine or tryptophan is present at the end of the CDR3, so a read error is the likely explanation. The DNA is left out, because the CDR3 cannot be placed on it with certainty; the CDR3 is given as TCRdb lists it. This chain connects TRBV6-4 to TRBJ2-3; TRBD1, the table's D call, lacks a check against the DNA. CDR1 is MRHNA and CDR2 is SNTAGT in the germline V gene. The CDR3 adds up to 11 amino acids, both ends counted. CDR3 sequence: CASSESGTGWL.

This clonotype was counted at least ten times. V is TRBV28 and J is TRBJ2-7; 12 bases line up with TRBD2. This CDR3 contains 15 residues. CDR1 is MDHEN and CDR2 is SYDVKM in the germline V gene. The ends lost 6 bases at V and 5 bases at J; junction bases unmatched: 8. This chain's CDR3 is CASSRGTSGSHEQYF. The CDR3 DNA reads as TGTGCCAGCAGCCGCGGGACTAGCGGGTCCCACGAGCAGTACTTC.

This clonotype was counted many times. This sequence joins TRBV9 and TRBJ2-1; TRBD2 matches 9 bases. This CDR3 has 14 residues. Trimming took 2 bases from V and 6 from J; bases not matched to a gene: 3. CDR1 and CDR2 from the germline V gene are SGDLS and YYNGEE. In DNA form, the CDR3 reads TGTGCCAGCAGCGTGGCGGGAGGGCCCAATGAGCAGTTCTTC. Translated: CASSVAGGPNEQFF.

The CDR3 spells CATSPRIRTYTQYF. The CDR3 DNA follows: TGTGCCACCTCCCCCCGGATTAGGACATATACGCAGTATTTT. This chain joins TRBV11-2 and TRBJ2-3, with D tentatively TRBD1 (5 bases). V dropped 10 bases and J dropped 7 bases, with 21 bases sitting between them. CDR1 is SGHAT, CDR2 FQNNGV, per germline. The CDR3 consists of 14 residues. Full variable domain (outside the CDR3, taken from reference TRBV11-2 and TRBJ2-3): EAGVAQSPRYKIIEKRQSVAFWCNPISGHATLYWYQQILGQGPKLLIQFQNNGVVDDSQLPKDRFSAERLKGVDSTLKIQPAKLEDSAVYLCATSPRIRTYTQYFGPGTRLTVL.